These 2 T cell receptor beta chains came from one sample sequenced in a study of blood T cells in healthy people across ages. The second PCR ran about 7 to 12 cycles with a sample-barcoded 5' primer and J-beta primers. TCRdb independently ran MiXCR on the 5' RACE reads; one entry per CDR3 protein. The sample has roughly 1,500,000 distinct CDR3 sequences; around 39% are singletons. The sequencing input was blood. Receptors originate from a young woman in good health.

Only a few counts were recorded for this clonotype. The chain joins TRBV6-1 to TRBJ2-1; the match to TRBD2 covers 14 bases. The junction had 19 bases not matched to a gene; V was cut back by 8 bases and J by 4 bases. The V gene's germline CDR1 is MNHNS and CDR2 SASEGT. The CDR3 runs to 20 residues. The CDR3 sequence: CASGVLLPGLAGEKYNEQFF. Here the CDR3 DNA reads TGTGCCAGCGGCGTATTGCTCCCGGGACTAGCGGGAGAAAAATACAATGAGCAGTTCTTC.

Here the CDR3 DNA reads TGTGCCAGCAGTGACTTAGGACAGGGATACACAGATACGCAGTATTTT. It encodes CASSDLGQGYTDTQYF. The chain combines TRBV6-1 with TRBJ2-3; TRBD1 matches at 8 bases. The CDR3 consists of 16 residues. Germline lookup yields CDR1 MNHNS and CDR2 SASEGT. V lost 3 bases to trimming and J lost 2 bases; unmatched junction nucleotides: 7.